The rows below give T cell receptor beta chains drawn from one sample of a study of pediatric ulcerative colitis. Data came from immunoSEQ multiplex PCR; TCRdb stores just in-frame clones and leaves some out. The sample lists about 36,000 clones, 73% occurring once. Sequenced: gut tissue. The receptors were sampled from a boy aged 10-17 years with moderate ulcerative colitis. CDR3s leave out the opening cysteine and the closing phenylalanine or tryptophan. The order of the fields is D gene, clone size, V gene, J gene, CDR3 protein. The D gene is left open where the match is weak. The size entry is marked missing in some rows and otherwise reads once, few, many or a size class.

.	once	TRBV30	TRBJ2-3	AWSDPGRFTDTQY
.	.	TRBV29-1	TRBJ1-1	SVGEGGEAF
TRBD1	.	TRBV5-1	TRBJ2-1	ASSLGDGQGMNEQF
.	.	TRBV19	TRBJ1-5	ASSILPSSNQPQH
.	.	TRBV27	TRBJ1-2	ASRDGGAYGYT
TRBD1	.	TRBV6-6	TRBJ2-1	ASSREQGAYNEQF
.	.	TRBV4-2	TRBJ1-4	ASSQTGRSGKEKLF
.	.	TRBV5-8	TRBJ2-7	ASSLPGPRRYEQY
.	.	TRBV4-1	TRBJ2-5	ASSQEPSPFLAPRDIGETQY
TRBD1	.	TRBV11-1	TRBJ2-7	ASSFWTGGYEQY
.	.	TRBV6-6	TRBJ1-1	ASPGQGNTEAF
TRBD1	.	TRBV11-1	TRBJ2-7	ASSFATGIYEQY
.	.	TRBV10-3	TRBJ2-2	AISSGSFDTGELF
TRBD2	.	TRBV19	TRBJ2-3	ASRGPSGPTDTQY
TRBD2	few	TRBV5-4	TRBJ2-3	ASSAKLAGLDTQY
TRBD1	.	TRBV5-1	TRBJ2-7	ASSPRPGQEYEQY
TRBD1	few	TRBV6-1	TRBJ1-1	ASRRQGWYTEAF
.	few	TRBV28	TRBJ1-2	ASSWASYGYT
.	once	TRBV6-6	TRBJ1-1	ASSREGV
TRBD1	.	TRBV7-2	TRBJ2-7	ASSSGPGQGTYEQY
.	few	TRBV15	TRBJ1-5	ATSNDWFQPQH
TRBD1	.	TRBV11-1	TRBJ1-1	ASSFDQGGTEAF
.	.	TRBV7-2	TRBJ1-6	ASSRGGNSPLH
.	once	TRBV4-1	TRBJ2-7	ASSHNRATSSYEQY
TRBD1	.	TRBV2	TRBJ2-7	ASSAYTGGLTYEQY
TRBD1	few	TRBV5-1	TRBJ2-7	ASSFRDREYEQY